These T cell receptor beta chains were read from a single sample in a study of identical twins. TCRdb redid the calling of the 5' RACE reads with MiXCR, one entry per CDR3 protein. The table lists just under 650,000 distinct CDR3 sequences, under 8.5% of them singletons, with over 1.5% in the top ten. A further study also used this sample, focusing on yellow fever vaccine responses in identical twins.

Sequencing used PBMCs. The receptor set was obtained from a woman between 18 and 30 years old in good health. The CDR3 runs from the conserved cysteine through the conserved F or W. Fields, in order: V gene, D gene, J gene, clone size, CDR3 protein, CDR3 DNA. A D gene is named only where the DNA matches it firmly. Only part of the rows carry a size: once, few, many, or a class if the clone is expanded.

TRBV5-1	.	TRBJ2-5	.	CASSSGDPSQETQYF	TGCGCCAGCAGCTCGGGGGACCCGTCACAAGAGACCCAGTACTTC
TRBV9	.	TRBJ2-3	.	CASSTSVGTGVPARQYF	TGTGCCAGCAGCACGAGCGTTGGGACGGGGGTGCCAGCTAGGCAGTATTTT
TRBV10-3	.	TRBJ2-6	.	CALSPDTWTDSSGANVLTF	TGTGCCCTCAGTCCCGACACCTGGACAGACAGCTCTGGGGCCAACGTCCTGACTTTC
TRBV29-1	TRBD1	TRBJ2-3	few	CSAWDRVGEDTQYF	TGCAGCGCCTGGGACAGGGTGGGGGAAGATACGCAGTATTTT
TRBV7-3	.	TRBJ1-1	.	CASSIDGDTEAFF	TGTGCCAGCAGCATCGATGGGGACACTGAAGCTTTCTTT
TRBV20-1	.	TRBJ2-7	many	CSARSGILYEQYF	TGCAGTGCTAGATCAGGCATACTCTACGAGCAGTACTTC
TRBV27	.	TRBJ2-3	few	CASSSRFGDTTDTQYF	TGTGCCAGCAGTTCCCGATTTGGGGATACGACAGATACGCAGTATTTT
TRBV6-1	.	TRBJ1-5	many	CASSTLGVNQPQHF	TGTGCCAGCAGCACTCTCGGGGTGAACCAGCCCCAGCATTTT
TRBV18	TRBD2	TRBJ2-7	.	CASSPIAILAGASYEQYF	TGTGCCAGCTCACCGATAGCGATACTAGCGGGAGCGTCCTACGAGCAGTACTTC
TRBV9	.	TRBJ2-2	few	CASSDRQRGGHTNTGELFF	TGTGCCAGCAGCGATCGCCAACGTGGGGGCCATACGAACACCGGGGAGCTGTTTTTT
TRBV7-9	TRBD1	TRBJ1-1	many	CASSLAWTGGNTEAFF	TGTGCCAGCAGCTTAGCGTGGACAGGGGGAAACACTGAAGCTTTCTTT
TRBV18	TRBD1	TRBJ1-6	.	CASSQTGSNSPLHF	TGTGCCAGCTCACAGACAGGGTCCAATTCACCCCTCCACTTT
TRBV4-1	.	TRBJ1-5	few	CASSQVVQGKQPQHF	TGCGCCAGCAGCCAAGTCGTACAGGGCAAGCAGCCCCAGCATTTT
TRBV7-9	.	TRBJ1-1	many	CASSLAQGQNTEAFF	TGTGCCAGCAGCTTAGCGCAAGGGCAGAACACTGAAGCTTTCTTT
TRBV24-1	.	TRBJ2-2	.	CATREVPAGEPFF	TGTGCCACCAGAGAAGTGCCCGCCGGGGAGCCGTTTTTT
TRBV10-3	.	TRBJ2-7	many	CAISPGGSSSYEQYF	TGTGCCATCAGCCCCGGTGGGAGTAGCTCCTACGAGCAGTACTTC
TRBV20-1	.	TRBJ1-5	.	CSAKGQFNQPQHF	TGCAGTGCCAAAGGACAGTTCAATCAGCCCCAGCATTTT